This T cell receptor (beta chain) was obtained from a study of T cells after yellow fever vaccination. At the level of the study: SMART-Seq v4 Ultra Low Input prepared libraries from low-cell fractions.

V was shortened by 10 bases and J by 0 bases, with 16 bases between the two germline ends. Germline CDR1 ENHRY, CDR2 SYGVKD. The CDR3 runs 14 residues. The TCR cDNA carried a universal primer site and UMIs from 5'RACE template switching. TCRdb recomputed calls from the 5' RACE reads with MiXCR, one row per CDR3 protein. Of some 600,000 distinct CDR3 sequences listed, 9% to 15% were seen once; the top ten hold around 14%. The receptor was isolated from a man aged 30-40 years who received the YFV17D yellow fever vaccine. Source: PBMCs, taken on the day of the yellow fever booster vaccination. This chain uses TRBV10-3 with TRBJ2-7, with a tentative D call TRBD2 (5 bases). CDR3 sequence reads: CATHRDPNSYEQYF. The CDR3 DNA reads as TGTGCCACACACCGGGATCCCAACTCCTACGAGCAGTACTTC.